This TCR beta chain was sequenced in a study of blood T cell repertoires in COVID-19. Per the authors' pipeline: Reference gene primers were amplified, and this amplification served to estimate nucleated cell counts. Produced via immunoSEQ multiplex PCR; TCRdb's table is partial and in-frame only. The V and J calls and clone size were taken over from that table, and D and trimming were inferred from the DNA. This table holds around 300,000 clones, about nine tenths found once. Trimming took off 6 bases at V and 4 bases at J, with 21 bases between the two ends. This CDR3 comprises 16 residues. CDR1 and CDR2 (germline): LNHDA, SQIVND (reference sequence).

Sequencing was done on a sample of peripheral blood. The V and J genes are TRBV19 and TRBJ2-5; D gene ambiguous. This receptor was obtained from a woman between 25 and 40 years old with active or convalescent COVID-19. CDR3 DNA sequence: TGTGCCAGTAGCATGGCGGCAGATGGGTTGGGAGAGACCCAGTACTTC. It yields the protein CASSMAADGLGETQYF.